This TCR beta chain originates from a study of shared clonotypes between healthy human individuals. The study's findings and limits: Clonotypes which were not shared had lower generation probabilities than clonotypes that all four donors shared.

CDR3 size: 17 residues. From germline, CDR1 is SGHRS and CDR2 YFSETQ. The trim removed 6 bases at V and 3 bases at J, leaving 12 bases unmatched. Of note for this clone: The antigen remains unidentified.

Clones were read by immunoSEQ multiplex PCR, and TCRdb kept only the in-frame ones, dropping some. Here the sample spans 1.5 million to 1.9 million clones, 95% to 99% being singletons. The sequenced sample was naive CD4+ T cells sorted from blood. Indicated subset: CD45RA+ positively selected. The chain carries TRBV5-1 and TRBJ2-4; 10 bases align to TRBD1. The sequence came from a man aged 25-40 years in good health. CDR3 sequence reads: CASTGTGAQFGKNIQYF. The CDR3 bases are TGCGCCAGCACCGGGACAGGGGCCCAATTCGGCAAAAACATTCAGTACTTC. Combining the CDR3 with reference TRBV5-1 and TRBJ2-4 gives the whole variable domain KAGVTQTPRYLIKTRGQQVTLSCSPISGHRSVSWYQQTPGQGLQFLFEYFSETQRNKGNFPGRFSGRQFSNSRSEMNVSTLELGDSALYLCASTGTGAQFGKNIQYFGAGTRLSVL.